The sequence of this T cell receptor (beta chain) was determined in a study of glioma-infiltrating T cells after dendritic cell vaccination. Looking at the study overall: Autologous tumor lysate-pulsed dendritic cell vaccination was given between about 2003 and 2013.

The germline V gene encodes CDR1 SNHLY and CDR2 FYNNEI. V lost 7 bases and J lost 6; bases outside the gene matches: 9. CDR3 length equals 14 residues. As to time point: after dendritic cell vaccination, including at tumor progression/relapse. TCRdb's copy holds only in-frame clones and misses some; the assay was immunoSEQ multiplex PCR. Of 90,000 to 140,000 clones in the sample, 90% were seen once. This clone was detected a few times. The chain joins TRBV2 to TRBJ2-3; TRBD1 matches at 8 bases. The receptor's source is a human donor with glioblastoma. This specimen was blood, taken after dendritic cell vaccination. CDR3 DNA: TGTGCCAGCATGCTGGGACAGGCACACGATACGCAGTATTTT. It codes for CASMLGQAHDTQYF.